This TCR beta chain was sequenced during a study of graft-versus-host responses after intestinal transplantation. Turning to the study itself: Among the recipients, all got anti-thymocyte globulin induction and then tacrolimus and steroids for roughly three years. General study results and limits: Allograft graft-versus-host to host-versus-graft clonal ratios ran high in patients with graft-donor T cell macrochimerism. The authors found GvH clones in recipient marrow, some appearing first in ileum or blood. Early post-transplant HvG declines tracked with peak circulating GvH clone levels.

A word on this clone: Its target is unknown.

Measured with immunoSEQ multiplex PCR; TCRdb has only the in-frame clones, and not every one. The sample yields under 25,000 clones, 86% seen once. The CDR3 sequence is 16 residues long. The germline V gene encodes CDR1 SGHTS and CDR2 YDEGEE. Trimming cost V 6 bases and J 3 bases, with 19 bases left between them. Sequencing used bone marrow, obtained around 130 days after transplant. This TCR came from a human patient who received an intestinal transplant, so some T cells may come from the graft donor. The chain uses TRBV5-8 and TRBJ1-3, with a weak D call TRBD1 (6 bases). The CDR3 coding sequence is TGTGCCAGCATCAAGCCGCGGGGGGCTAGTGGAAACACCATATATTTT. Amino acid sequence: CASIKPRGASGNTIYF. Full variable domain (outside the CDR3, taken from reference TRBV5-8 and TRBJ1-3): EAGVTQSPTHLIKTRGQQATLRCSPISGHTSVYWYQQALGLGLQFLLWYDEGEERNRGNFPPRFSGRQFPNYSSELNVNALELEDSALYLCASIKPRGASGNTIYFGEGSWLTVV.